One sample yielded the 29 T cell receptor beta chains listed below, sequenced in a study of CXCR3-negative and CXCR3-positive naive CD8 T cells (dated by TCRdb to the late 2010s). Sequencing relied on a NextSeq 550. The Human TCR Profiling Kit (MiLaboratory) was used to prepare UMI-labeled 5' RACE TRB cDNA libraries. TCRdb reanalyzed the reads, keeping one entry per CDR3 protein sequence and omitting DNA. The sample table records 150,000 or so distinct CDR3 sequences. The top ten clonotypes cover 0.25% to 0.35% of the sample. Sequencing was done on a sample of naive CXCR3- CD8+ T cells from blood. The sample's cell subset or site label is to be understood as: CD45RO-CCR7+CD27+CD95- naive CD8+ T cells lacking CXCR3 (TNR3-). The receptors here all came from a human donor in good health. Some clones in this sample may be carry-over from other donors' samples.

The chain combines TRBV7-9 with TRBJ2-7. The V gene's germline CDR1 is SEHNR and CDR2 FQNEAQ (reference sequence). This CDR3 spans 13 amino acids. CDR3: CASSSLSAYEQYF. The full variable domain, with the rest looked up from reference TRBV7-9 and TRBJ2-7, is DTGVSQNPRHKITKRGQNVTFRCDPISEHNRLYWYRQTLGQGPEFLTYFQNEAQLEKSRLLSDRFSAERPKGSFSTLEIQRTEQGDSAMYLCASSSLSAYEQYFGPGTRLTVT.

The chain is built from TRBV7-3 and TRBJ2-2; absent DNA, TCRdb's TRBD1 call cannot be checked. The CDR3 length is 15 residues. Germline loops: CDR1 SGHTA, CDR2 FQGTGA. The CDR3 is CASSLGDRYTGELFF. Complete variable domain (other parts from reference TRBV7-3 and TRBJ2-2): GAGVSQTPSNKVTEKGKYVELRCDPISGHTALYWYRQSLGQGPEFLIYFQGTGAADDSGLPNDRFFAVRPEGSVSTLKIQRTERGDSAVYLCASSLGDRYTGELFFGEGSRLTVL.

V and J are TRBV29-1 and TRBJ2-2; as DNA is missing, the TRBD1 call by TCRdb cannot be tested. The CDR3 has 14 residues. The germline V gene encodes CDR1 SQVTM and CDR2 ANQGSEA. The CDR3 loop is CSVAPGQPSGELFF.

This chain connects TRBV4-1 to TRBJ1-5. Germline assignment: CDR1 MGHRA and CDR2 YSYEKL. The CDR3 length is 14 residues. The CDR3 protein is CASSQDRVGQPQHF.

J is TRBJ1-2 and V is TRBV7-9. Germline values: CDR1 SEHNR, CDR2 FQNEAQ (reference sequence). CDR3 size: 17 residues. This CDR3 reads CASSLAREAAYYYGYTF. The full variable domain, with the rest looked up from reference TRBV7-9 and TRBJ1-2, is DTGVSQNPRHKITKRGQNVTFRCDPISEHNRLYWYRQTLGQGPEFLTYFQNEAQLEKSRLLSDRFSAERPKGSFSTLEIQRTEQGDSAMYLCASSLAREAAYYYGYTFGSGTRLTVV.

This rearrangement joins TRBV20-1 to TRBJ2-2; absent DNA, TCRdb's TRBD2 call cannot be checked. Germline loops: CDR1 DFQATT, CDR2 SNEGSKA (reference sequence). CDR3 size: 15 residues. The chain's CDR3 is CSARVAGGGTGELFF.

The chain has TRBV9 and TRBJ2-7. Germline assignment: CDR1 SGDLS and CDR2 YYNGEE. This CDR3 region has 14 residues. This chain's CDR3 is CASSSTGSSYEQYF.

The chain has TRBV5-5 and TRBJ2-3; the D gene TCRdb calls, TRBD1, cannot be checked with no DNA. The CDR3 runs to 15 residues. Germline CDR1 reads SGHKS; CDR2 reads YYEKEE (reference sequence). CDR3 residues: CASSQGGGGADTQYF.

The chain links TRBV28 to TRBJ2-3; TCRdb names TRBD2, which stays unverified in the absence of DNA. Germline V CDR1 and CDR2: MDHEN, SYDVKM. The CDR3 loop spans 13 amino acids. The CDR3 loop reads CASSLLGQDTQYF.

This CDR3 is CASSPGRLYEQYF. This rearrangement joins TRBV12-3 or TRBV12-4 to TRBJ2-7; TCRdb proposes TRBD1, but this gene call is untestable without DNA. The CDR3 sequence is 13 residues long.

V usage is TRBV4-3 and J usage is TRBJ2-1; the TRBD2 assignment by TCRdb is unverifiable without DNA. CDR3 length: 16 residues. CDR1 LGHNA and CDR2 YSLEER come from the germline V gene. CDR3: CASSQVPSGGGNEQFF.

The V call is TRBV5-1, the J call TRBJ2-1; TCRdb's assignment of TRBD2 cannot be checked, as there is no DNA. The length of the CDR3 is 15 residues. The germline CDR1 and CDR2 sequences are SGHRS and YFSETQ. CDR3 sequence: CASSWTEGDYNEQFF.

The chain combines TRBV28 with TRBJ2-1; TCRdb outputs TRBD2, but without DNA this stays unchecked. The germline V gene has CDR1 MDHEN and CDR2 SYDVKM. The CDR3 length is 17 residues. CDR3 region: CASGARVAGTGYNEQFF.

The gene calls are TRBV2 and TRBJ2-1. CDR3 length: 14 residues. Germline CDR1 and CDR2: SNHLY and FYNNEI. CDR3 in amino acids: CASSDRSSYNEQFF.

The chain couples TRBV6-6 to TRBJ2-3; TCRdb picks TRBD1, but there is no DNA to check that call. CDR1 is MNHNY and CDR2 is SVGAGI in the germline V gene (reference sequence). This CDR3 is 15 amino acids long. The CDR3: CASSLGTGETDTQYF.

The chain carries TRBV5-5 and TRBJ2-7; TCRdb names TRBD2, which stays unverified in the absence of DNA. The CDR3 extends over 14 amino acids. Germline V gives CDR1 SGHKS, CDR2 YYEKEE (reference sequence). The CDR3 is CASSRGPSSYEQYF.

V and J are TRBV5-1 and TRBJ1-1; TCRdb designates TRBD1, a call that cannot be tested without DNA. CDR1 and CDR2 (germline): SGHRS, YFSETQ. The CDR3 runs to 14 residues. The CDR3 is CASSLVSRDTEAFF.

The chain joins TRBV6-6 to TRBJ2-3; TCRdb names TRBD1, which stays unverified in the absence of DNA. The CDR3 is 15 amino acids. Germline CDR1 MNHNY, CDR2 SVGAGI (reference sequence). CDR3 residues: CATITPGGSRDTQYF.

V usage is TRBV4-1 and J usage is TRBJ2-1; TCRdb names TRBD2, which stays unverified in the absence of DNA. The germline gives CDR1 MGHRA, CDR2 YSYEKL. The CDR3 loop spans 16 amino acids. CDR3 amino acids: CASSQEGGGGNGEQFF.

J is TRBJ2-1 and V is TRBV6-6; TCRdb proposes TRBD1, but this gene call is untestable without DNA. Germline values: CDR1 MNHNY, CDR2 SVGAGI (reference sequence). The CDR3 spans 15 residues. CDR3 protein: CASSSVTGSDNEQFF.

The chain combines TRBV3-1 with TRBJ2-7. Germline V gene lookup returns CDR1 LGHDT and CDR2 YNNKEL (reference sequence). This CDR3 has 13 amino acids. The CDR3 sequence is CASSPLGSYEQYF.

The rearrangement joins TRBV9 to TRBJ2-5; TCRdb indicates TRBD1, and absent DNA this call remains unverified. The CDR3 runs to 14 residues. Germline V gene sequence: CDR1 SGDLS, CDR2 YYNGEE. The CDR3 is CACSVASGEETQYF.

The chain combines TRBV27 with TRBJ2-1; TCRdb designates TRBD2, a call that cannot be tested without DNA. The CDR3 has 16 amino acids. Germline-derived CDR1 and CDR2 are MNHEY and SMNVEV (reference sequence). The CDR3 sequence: CASSPQIAGTYNEQFF.

The CDR3 is CAISDQLVLGNEQFF. V is TRBV10-3 and J is TRBJ2-1. This CDR3 has 15 residues. Germline loops: CDR1 ENHRY, CDR2 SYGVKD.

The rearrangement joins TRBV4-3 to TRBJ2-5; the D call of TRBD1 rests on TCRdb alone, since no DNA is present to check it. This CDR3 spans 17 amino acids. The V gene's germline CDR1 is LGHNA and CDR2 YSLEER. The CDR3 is CASSQEPQGDLGETQYF.

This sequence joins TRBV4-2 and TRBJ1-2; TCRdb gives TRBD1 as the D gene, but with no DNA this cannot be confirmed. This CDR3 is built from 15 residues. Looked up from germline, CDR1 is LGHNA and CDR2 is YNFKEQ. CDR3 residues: CASSQVDRSNYGYTF.

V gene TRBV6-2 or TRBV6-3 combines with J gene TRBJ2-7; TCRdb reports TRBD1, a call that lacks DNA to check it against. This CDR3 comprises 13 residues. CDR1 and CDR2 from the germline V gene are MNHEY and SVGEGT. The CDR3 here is CASRDPQGYEQYF.

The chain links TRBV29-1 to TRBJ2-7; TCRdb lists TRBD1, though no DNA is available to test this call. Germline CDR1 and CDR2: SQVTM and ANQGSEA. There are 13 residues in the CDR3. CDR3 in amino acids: CSVEGSRDYEQYF.

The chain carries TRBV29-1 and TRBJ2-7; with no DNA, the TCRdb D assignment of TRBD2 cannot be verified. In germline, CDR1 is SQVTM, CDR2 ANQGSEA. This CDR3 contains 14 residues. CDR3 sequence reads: CSVVRLAGVYEQYF.